This TCR beta chain was recorded in a study of cytomegalovirus exposure and HLA in healthy donors. Findings and caveats of the study: Immune exposure was documented only through CMV serostatus.

With respect to this clone: The target antigen is unknown.

The study ran its PCR with 60 Vbeta and 13 Jbeta primers. Measured with immunoSEQ multiplex PCR; TCRdb has only the in-frame clones, and not every one. The sample yields 65,000 to 85,000 clones, roughly 84% seen once. The CDR3 sequence is 15 residues long. Per germline, CDR1 SGDLS and CDR2 YYNGEE. With V trimmed by 5 bases and J by 8 bases, 6 bases remained unmatched. Sequencing was done on a sample of PBMCs. The sequence was collected from a woman between 50 and 59 years old in good health and CMV-seronegative. The J gene is TRBJ2-1, the V gene TRBV9; 14 bases fit TRBD2. The CDR3 region has the DNA TGTGCCAGCAGGGCCGGGACTAGCGGGAGCCATGAGCAGTTCTTC. Its translation is CASRAGTSGSHEQFF.